This T cell receptor beta chain was documented in a study of blood T cell repertoires in COVID-19. Across the whole study: Both acute and convalescent COVID-19 samples were obtained from the United States, Italy and Spain.

The data were produced by immunoSEQ multiplex PCR, yet TCRdb's version contains in-frame clones alone and is incomplete. The sample has fewer than 250,000 clones, roughly 85% seen once. Enrollees, roughly 18 to 90 years old, lived in 24 US areas. Cohorts were assigned according to the clinical history that participants reported. This clone occurred once. The CDR3 sequence is 16 residues long. CDR1 and CDR2 (germline): KGHSY, FQNENV. Trimming left V 4 bases short and J 2 bases short, with 15 bases between. This receptor was obtained from a woman aged 40 to 49 with acute COVID-19. The source material was PBMCs or T cells enriched from blood (not recorded which). The chain couples TRBV16 to TRBJ1-3, with D possibly TRBD1 on 6 matching bases. The CDR3 region is CASSPDRLYTGNTIYF. Here the CDR3 DNA reads TGTGCCAGCAGCCCCGACAGGCTTTATACTGGAAACACCATATATTTT.